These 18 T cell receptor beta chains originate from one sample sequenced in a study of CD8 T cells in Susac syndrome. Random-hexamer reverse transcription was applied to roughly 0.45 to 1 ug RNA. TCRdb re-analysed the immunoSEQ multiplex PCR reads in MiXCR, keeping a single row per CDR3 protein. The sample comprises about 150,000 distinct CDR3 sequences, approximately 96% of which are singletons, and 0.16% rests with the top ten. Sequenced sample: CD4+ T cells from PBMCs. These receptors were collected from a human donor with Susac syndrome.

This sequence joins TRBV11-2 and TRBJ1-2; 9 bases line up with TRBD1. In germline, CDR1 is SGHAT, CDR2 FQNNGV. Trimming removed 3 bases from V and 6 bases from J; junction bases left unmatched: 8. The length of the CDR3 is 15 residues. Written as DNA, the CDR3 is TGTGCCAGCAGCTTCCGGGACAGGGTGTCCGATGGCTACACCTTC. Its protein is CASSFRDRVSDGYTF.

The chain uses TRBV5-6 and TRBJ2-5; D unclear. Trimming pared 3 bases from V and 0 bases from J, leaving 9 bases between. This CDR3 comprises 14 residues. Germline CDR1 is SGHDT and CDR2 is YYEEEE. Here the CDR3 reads CASSSFNNQETQYF. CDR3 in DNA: TGTGCCAGCAGCTCATTTAATAACCAAGAGACCCAGTACTTC.

In nucleotides, the CDR3 is TGCAGCGTGATCCCAGAAGCGGGGAGCTCCTACGAGCAGTACTTC. It encodes CSVIPEAGSSYEQYF. This chain links TRBV29-1 with TRBJ2-7; 7 nucleotides align to TRBD2. V lost 6 bases to trimming and J lost 0 bases; unmatched junction nucleotides: 11. This CDR3 comprises 15 residues. Germline V gene data show CDR1 as SQVTM and CDR2 as ANQGSEA.

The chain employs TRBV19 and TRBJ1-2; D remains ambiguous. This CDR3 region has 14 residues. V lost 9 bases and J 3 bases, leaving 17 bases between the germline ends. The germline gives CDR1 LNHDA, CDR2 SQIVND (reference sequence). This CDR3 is CASCVVGSHYGYTF. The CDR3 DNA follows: TGTGCCAGCTGTGTGGTTGGATCGCACTATGGCTACACCTTC.

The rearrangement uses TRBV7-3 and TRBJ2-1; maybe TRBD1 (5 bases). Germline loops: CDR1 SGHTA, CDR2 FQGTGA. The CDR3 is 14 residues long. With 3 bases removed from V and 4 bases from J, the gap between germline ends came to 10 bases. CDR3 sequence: CASSFTGQYNEQFF. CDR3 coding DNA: TGTGCCAGCAGCTTTACTGGACAATACAATGAGCAGTTCTTC.

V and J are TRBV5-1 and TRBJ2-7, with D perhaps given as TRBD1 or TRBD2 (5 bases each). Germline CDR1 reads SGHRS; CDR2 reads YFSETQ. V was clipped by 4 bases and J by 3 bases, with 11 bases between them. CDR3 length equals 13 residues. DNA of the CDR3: TGCGCCAGCAGCCGGGACGAACTCTACGAGCAGTACTTC. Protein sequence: CASSRDELYEQYF.

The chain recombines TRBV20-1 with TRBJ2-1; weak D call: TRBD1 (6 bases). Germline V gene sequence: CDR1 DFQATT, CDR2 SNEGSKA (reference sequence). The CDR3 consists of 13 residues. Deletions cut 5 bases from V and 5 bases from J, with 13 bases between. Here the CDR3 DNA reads TGCAGTGCTCCGGGACAAACCGACAATGAGCAGTTCTTC. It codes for CSAPGQTDNEQFF.

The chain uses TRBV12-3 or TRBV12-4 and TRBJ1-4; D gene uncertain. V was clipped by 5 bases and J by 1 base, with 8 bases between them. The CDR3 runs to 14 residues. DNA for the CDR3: TGTGCCAGCAGTAATAGAAGAACTAATGAAAAACTGTTTTTT. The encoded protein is CASSNRRTNEKLFF.

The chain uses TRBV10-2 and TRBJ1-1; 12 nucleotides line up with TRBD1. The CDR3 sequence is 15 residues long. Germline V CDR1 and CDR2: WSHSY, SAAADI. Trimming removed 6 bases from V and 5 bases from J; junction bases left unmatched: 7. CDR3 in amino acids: CASRGRDRGRTEAFF. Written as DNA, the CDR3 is TGCGCCAGCAGGGGTCGGGACAGGGGGCGGACTGAAGCTTTCTTT.

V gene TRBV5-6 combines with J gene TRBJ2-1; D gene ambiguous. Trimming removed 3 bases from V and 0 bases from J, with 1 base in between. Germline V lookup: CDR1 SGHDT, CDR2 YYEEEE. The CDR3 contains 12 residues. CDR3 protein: CASSYSYNEQFF. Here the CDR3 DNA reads TGTGCCAGCAGCTACTCCTACAATGAGCAGTTCTTC.

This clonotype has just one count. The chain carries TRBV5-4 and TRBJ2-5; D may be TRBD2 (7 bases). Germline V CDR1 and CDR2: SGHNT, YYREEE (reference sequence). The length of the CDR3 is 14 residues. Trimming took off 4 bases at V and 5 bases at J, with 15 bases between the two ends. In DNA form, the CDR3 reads TGTGCCAGCAGCATGGGGGGGGCCGGGGAGACCCAGTACTTC. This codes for CASSMGGAGETQYF.

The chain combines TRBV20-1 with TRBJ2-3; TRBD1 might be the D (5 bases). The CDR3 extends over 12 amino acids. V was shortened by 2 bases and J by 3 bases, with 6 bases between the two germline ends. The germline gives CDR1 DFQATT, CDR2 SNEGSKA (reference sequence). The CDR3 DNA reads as TGCAGTGCTAGATCAGGGACAGATACGCAGTATTTT. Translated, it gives CSARSGTDTQYF.

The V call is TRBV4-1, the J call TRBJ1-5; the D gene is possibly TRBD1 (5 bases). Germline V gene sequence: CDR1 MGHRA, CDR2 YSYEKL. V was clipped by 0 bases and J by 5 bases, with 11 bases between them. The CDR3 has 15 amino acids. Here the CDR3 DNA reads TGCGCCAGCAGCCAAGAAGTTGGGGGGGATCAGCCCCAGCATTTT. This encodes CASSQEVGGDQPQHF.

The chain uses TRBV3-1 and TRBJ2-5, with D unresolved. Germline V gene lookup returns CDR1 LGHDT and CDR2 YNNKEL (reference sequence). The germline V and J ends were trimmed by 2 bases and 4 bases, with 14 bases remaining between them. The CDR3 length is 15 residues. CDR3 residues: CASSQRSGGRETQYF. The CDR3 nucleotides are TGTGCCAGCAGCCAACGGTCCGGCGGCCGAGAGACCCAGTACTTC.

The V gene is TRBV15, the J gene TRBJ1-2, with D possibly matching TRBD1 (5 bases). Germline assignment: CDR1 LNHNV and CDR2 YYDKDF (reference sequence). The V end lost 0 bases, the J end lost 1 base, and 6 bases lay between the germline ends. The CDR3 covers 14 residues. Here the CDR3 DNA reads TGTGCCACCAGCAGAGACGACAGTAACTATGGCTACACCTTC. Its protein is CATSRDDSNYGYTF.

CDR3 DNA sequence: TGTGCCAGCATCAATGAGATTGGGGCCGAAGCTTTCTTT. Its protein is CASINEIGAEAFF. The chain carries TRBV12-3 or TRBV12-4 and TRBJ1-1; D is possibly TRBD1 (5 bases). The CDR3 runs 13 residues. The germline V and J ends were trimmed by 7 bases and 8 bases, with 17 bases remaining between them.

CDR3 residues: CSTRHPKDYGYTF. The CDR3 DNA sequence: TGCAGCACCCGACACCCTAAGGACTATGGCTACACCTTC. This rearrangement joins TRBV29-1 to TRBJ1-2, with D hard to call. V shed 8 bases and J shed 3 bases, with 16 bases lying between them. In germline, CDR1 is SQVTM, CDR2 ANQGSEA. The CDR3 sequence is 13 residues long.

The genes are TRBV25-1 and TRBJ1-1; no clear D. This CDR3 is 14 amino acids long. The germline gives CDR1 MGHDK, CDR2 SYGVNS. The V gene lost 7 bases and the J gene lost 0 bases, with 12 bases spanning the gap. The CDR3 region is CASKDGPMNTEAFF. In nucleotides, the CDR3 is TGTGCCAGCAAGGACGGCCCAATGAACACTGAAGCTTTCTTT.